This T cell receptor (beta chain) appears in the sequencing data of a study of T-cell reconstitution after alpha-beta-depleted transplantation in children. For TCRbeta, the library was prepared with unique molecular identifiers. TCRdb re-analysed the PCR reads in MiXCR, keeping a single row per CDR3 protein. Of 550,000 to 600,000 distinct CDR3 sequences detected, under 30% appear once; the ten largest clones hold approximately 14%. With V trimmed by 0 bases and J by 4 bases, 17 bases remained unmatched. The germline CDR1 and CDR2 sequences are SGHRS and YFSETQ. The CDR3 totals 19 residues. Comments on this clonotype: No antigen is known for it.

Broader study findings: Expanded graft clones, several hundred of them, were reportedly the source of alpha-beta T cells about two months after transplant. Diversity of TCRbeta at day 60 was high in some patients, arising from surviving recipient T cells and thymic progenitors.

This rearrangement joins TRBV5-1 to TRBJ2-3; 7 nucleotides match TRBD1. The source was PBMCs, mostly from graft donor cells, collected 360 days after TCRalphabeta/CD19-depleted stem cell transplant. The clonotype was recovered from a boy under two years old who had a stem cell transplant for acute myeloid leukemia, so the T cells may come from the graft donor. DNA of the CDR3: TGCGCCAGCAGCTTGGGTAGGGGGCAGTTCGTGGGACCGTCAGATACGCAGTATTTT. This codes for CASSLGRGQFVGPSDTQYF.